A selection of T cell receptor beta chains follows, all from one sample in a study of blood T cells in healthy people across ages. A single record per CDR3 protein comes from TCRdb applying MiXCR to the 5' RACE reads. The sample lists roughly 2 million distinct CDR3 sequences, around half occurring once. Sequencing input: blood. The receptor source for this set is a woman between 40 and 50 years old in good health. Each CDR3 is given with its conserved first and last residue. D genes are given only for firm matches. Clone size is not always given. Where it is, it says once, few, many or a class for expanded clones.

j_call v_call d_call clone_size cdr3_nt cdr3_aa
TRBJ2-7 TRBV11-1 - - TGTGCCAGCAGCTTAGAAAGCACAACTAGAACATACTCCTACGAGCAGTACTTC CASSLESTTRTYSYEQYF
TRBJ1-1 TRBV2 TRBD1 once TGTGCCAGCAGTCGACAGGGGGGACGGGACACTGAAGCTTTCTTT CASSRQGGRDTEAFF
TRBJ1-2 TRBV5-1 - few TGCGCCAGCAGCTTGGAGGGGGGATCCGACTATGGCTACACCTTC CASSLEGGSDYGYTF
TRBJ2-5 TRBV2 - - TGTGCCAGCAAGTCAGGCCCCGCGGGAGAGACCCAGTACTTC CASKSGPAGETQYF
TRBJ2-4 TRBV29-1 - - TGCAGCGTTGACCCAGGCCAAAACATTCAGTACTTC CSVDPGQNIQYF
TRBJ2-1 TRBV13 TRBD1 few TGTGCCAGCAGCTTAAGTCGACAGGGGGTCAATGAGCAGTTCTTC CASSLSRQGVNEQFF
TRBJ2-5 TRBV27 - once TGTGCCAGCAGTTTAAGAGGACAAGCACAAGAGACCCAGTACTTC CASSLRGQAQETQYF
TRBJ1-2 TRBV7-2 TRBD1 - TGTGCCAGCAGCTCGGGGGGGACAGGCCTTAAAGGCTACACCTTC CASSSGGTGLKGYTF
TRBJ2-7 TRBV6-1 - - TGTGCCAGCAGTGAAGGGGACTCTACCTACGAGCAGTACTTC CASSEGDSTYEQYF
TRBJ2-4 TRBV3-1 - - TGTGCCAGCAGCCAAGCCGGGATTGACAAAGACATTCAGTACTTC CASSQAGIDKDIQYF
TRBJ2-1 TRBV20-1 - - TGCAGTGCTCAGCCCTCCTACAATGAGCAGTTCTTC CSAQPSYNEQFF
TRBJ2-7 TRBV7-8 - - TGTGCCAGCAGCTGTAGCGTAAGCTCCTACGAGCAGTACTTC CASSCSVSSYEQYF
TRBJ2-3 TRBV20-1 - once TGCAGTGCTAGAGATTATGCCGAACGGTGGGGGGTAGATACGCAGTATTTT CSARDYAERWGVDTQYF
TRBJ1-2 TRBV20-1 - few TGCAGTGCTAGAGACCTGGGGATCCCTTATGGCTACACCTTC CSARDLGIPYGYTF
TRBJ1-6 TRBV7-2 - - TGTGCCTCCGAATCCCGAGAGGGGTATTCACCCCTCCACTTT CASESREGYSPLHF
TRBJ2-1 TRBV7-8 - - TGTGCCAGCAGTATCGGCTCCTCGGGTGAGCAGTTCTTC CASSIGSSGEQFF
TRBJ2-5 TRBV6-5 TRBD1 - TGTGCCAGCAGTCGGTCCTTGACAGGGGGAATGGAGACCCAGTACTTC CASSRSLTGGMETQYF
TRBJ2-7 TRBV20-1 - few TGCAGTGCTAGTCGCCCCTGGGGAGCCTACGAGCAGTACTTC CSASRPWGAYEQYF
TRBJ1-2 TRBV14 TRBD1 - TGTGCCAGCAGCCAAGTCCGGACAGGGCCGAATGGCTACACCTTC CASSQVRTGPNGYTF
TRBJ2-1 TRBV5-1 TRBD2 - TGCGCCAGCAGCTTGGTTAGCGGGGGACCTTCGTACAATGAGCAGTTCTTC CASSLVSGGPSYNEQFF
TRBJ2-1 TRBV13 TRBD1 - TGTGCCAGCAGTAGGACAGGGGGCGATGGGCAGTTCTTC CASSRTGGDGQFF
TRBJ2-1 TRBV9 - - TGTGCCAGCAGCGTAGACGTCACAGCTGGTGAGCAGTTCTTC CASSVDVTAGEQFF
TRBJ2-3 TRBV12-3/TRBV12-4 TRBD1 - TGTGCCAGCAGTGACAGGGGCCCAAGCACAGATACGCAGTATTTT CASSDRGPSTDTQYF
TRBJ2-7 TRBV5-1 - - TGCGCCAGCAGCTCGAACAACAGGGTCAATGAGCAGTACTTC CASSSNNRVNEQYF
TRBJ2-5 TRBV18 TRBD1 - TGTGCCAGCTCACCACCTAAGGTTGGACAGGGGGTCGGGACCCAGTACTTC CASSPPKVGQGVGTQYF
TRBJ1-2 TRBV4-3 - - TGCGCCAGCAGCCAGAAAGGGGGACCCTATGGCTACACCTTC CASSQKGGPYGYTF
TRBJ1-2 TRBV2 - - TGTGCCAGCAGCCGTCGCACAGATTTTTATGGCTACACCTTC CASSRRTDFYGYTF
TRBJ2-4 TRBV5-1 - - TGCGCCAGCAGCTATATGAGCGAAAACATTCAGTACTTC CASSYMSENIQYF
TRBJ1-6 TRBV27 TRBD1 - TGTGCCAGCAGTCCCCGGGGGACAGAATATAATTCACCCCTCCACTTT CASSPRGTEYNSPLHF
TRBJ1-2 TRBV20-1 TRBD1 - TGCAGTGCTAGAGACTACAGGGGGCGAGGCTACACCTTC CSARDYRGRGYTF
TRBJ2-4 TRBV20-1 TRBD2 - TGCAGTGCGGGGAGGGACTTACTAGCCAAAAACATTCAGTACTTC CSAGRDLLAKNIQYF
TRBJ2-7 TRBV15 - - TGTGCCACCAGCAGAGATAAAGGAAGCGGGCAGTACTTC CATSRDKGSGQYF
TRBJ2-4 TRBV7-3 - - TGTGCCAGCAGTGCGATATTAGCCAAAAACATTCAGTACTTC CASSAILAKNIQYF
TRBJ1-2 TRBV12-3/TRBV12-4 TRBD1 - TGTGCCAACAAGTTAGGGACAGGGGTCAACTATGGCTACACCTTC CANKLGTGVNYGYTF
TRBJ1-1 TRBV7-2 - - TGTGCCAGCAGCTTAGCTGGGGGGAGGGGTGCAGAAGCTTTCTTT CASSLAGGRGAEAFF
TRBJ2-1 TRBV12-3/TRBV12-4 TRBD2 few TGTGCCAGCAGCCAAAGCCTAGCGGGGAGCAATGAGCAGTTCTTC CASSQSLAGSNEQFF